This is a list of T cell receptor beta chains from one sample in a study of breast tumors, draining lymph nodes, adjacent tissues. MiXCR was run by TCRdb on the multiplex PCR reads, yielding one entry per CDR3 protein. The data contain about 300,000 distinct CDR3 sequences, over 25% of them singletons. The sample comprised axillary lymph node tissue. The receptors shown here come from a female donor with breast cancer. Some clones in this sample may be carry-over from other donors' samples. CDR3s include the opening cysteine and the closing phenylalanine or tryptophan. A D gene is named only where the DNA matches it firmly. The size of a clone is reported for some rows only, either as once, few or many, or as a class for expanded clones.

-	TRBV10-3	TRBJ1-4	many	CAISEFSTATNEKLFF	TGTGCCATCAGTGAGTTTAGCACCGCAACTAATGAAAAACTGTTTTTT
TRBD2	TRBV11-2	TRBJ2-1	many	CASSSMGLAGVNEQFF	TGTGCCAGCAGCTCCATGGGACTAGCGGGAGTAAATGAGCAGTTCTTC
TRBD2	TRBV7-6	TRBJ2-5	-	CASSLVAGKGETQYF	TGTGCCAGCAGCTTAGTAGCGGGGAAGGGTGAGACCCAGTACTTC
TRBD2	TRBV5-1	TRBJ2-5	many	CASSFGTSGNRETQYF	TGCGCCAGCAGCTTCGGGACTAGCGGGAATAGAGAGACCCAGTACTTC
-	TRBV5-5	TRBJ2-5	few	CASSLEPGRKETQYF	TGTGCCAGCAGCTTGGAGCCGGGACGAAAAGAGACCCAGTACTTC
TRBD2	TRBV14	TRBJ2-3	-	CASSQENPTCSGRASDTQYF	TGTGCCAGCAGCCAAGAAAACCCAACCTGCTCCGGGAGGGCTTCAGATACGCAGTATTTT
-	TRBV7-2	TRBJ1-1	-	CASSLGVRGAEAFF	TGTGCCAGCAGCTTAGGGGTCAGGGGTGCTGAAGCTTTCTTT
-	TRBV7-7	TRBJ2-5	many	CASSLDGQETQYF	TGTGCTAGCAGCTTAGACGGTCAAGAGACCCAGTACTTC
TRBD2	TRBV5-1	TRBJ2-7	many	CASSWLAASSYEQYF	TGCGCCAGCAGCTGGCTAGCGGCGAGCTCCTACGAGCAGTACTTC
-	TRBV6-6	TRBJ2-4	many	CASSPPRNIQYF	TGTGCCAGCAGCCCCCCTCGGAACATTCAGTACTTC
-	TRBV10-3	TRBJ2-1	many	CAISDKTKNEQFF	TGTGCCATCAGTGACAAGACCAAAAATGAGCAGTTCTTC
-	TRBV27	TRBJ1-4	few	CASRPQGNEKLFF	TGTGCCAGCAGACCACAGGGTAACGAAAAACTGTTTTTT
TRBD2	TRBV3-1	TRBJ2-1	few	CASSPPLAGVVF	TGTGCCAGCAGCCCACCTCTAGCGGGAGTGGTCTTC
-	TRBV19	TRBJ1-2	many	CASSPETGVGGYTF	TGTGCCAGTAGTCCCGAAACGGGGGTTGGTGGCTACACCTTC
-	TRBV24-1	TRBJ2-4	-	CASSLAVLPRGKNIQYF	TGTGCCAGCAGTTTGGCTGTCCTTCCTCGCGGCAAAAACATTCAGTACTTC
-	TRBV4-1	TRBJ1-2	many	CASSQDRQNYGYTF	TGCGCCAGCAGCCAAGATCGGCAGAACTATGGCTACACCTTC
-	TRBV28	TRBJ1-2	few	CASSWGVSGYTF	TGTGCCAGCAGTTGGGGGGTATCTGGCTACACCTTC
TRBD2	TRBV19	TRBJ2-1	many	CASSIVAGGSYNEQFF	TGTGCCAGTAGTATAGTAGCGGGAGGCTCCTACAATGAGCAGTTCTTC
TRBD2	TRBV5-1	TRBJ2-7	many	CASSRNSGSLDEQYF	TGCGCCAGCAGCCGGAATAGCGGGAGTCTCGACGAGCAGTACTTC
TRBD2	TRBV6-2/TRBV6-3	TRBJ2-5	many	CASSFSSGGQETQYF	TGTGCCAGCAGTTTCTCTAGCGGGGGCCAAGAGACCCAGTACTTC
-	TRBV29-1	TRBJ2-3	-	CSVDPNSSYRGVTSTDTQYF	TGCAGCGTTGACCCCAACAGCAGTTACCGAGGCGTGACGAGCACAGATACGCAGTATTTT
-	TRBV11-2	TRBJ1-5	many	CASSLDFGIPQHF	TGTGCCAGCAGCTTAGATTTCGGAATACCCCAGCATTTT
-	TRBV9	TRBJ2-7	many	CASSRNAGRSNEQYF	TGTGCCAGCAGCAGAAACGCGGGAAGATCCAACGAGCAGTACTTC
TRBD2	TRBV14	TRBJ2-1	many	CASSQDRGLAGYNEQFF	TGTGCCAGCAGCCAAGATAGGGGGCTAGCGGGATACAATGAGCAGTTCTTC
-	TRBV11-1	TRBJ2-7	many	CASSPSPIHTRNEQYF	TGTGCCAGCAGCCCCTCTCCCATTCACACGCGGAACGAGCAGTACTTC
-	TRBV7-2	TRBJ1-5	-	CASSPGQPQHF	TGTGCCAGCAGCCCTGGACAGCCCCAGCATTTT
TRBD1	TRBV28	TRBJ2-3	few	CASSFPTGGADTQYF	TGTGCCAGCAGTTTCCCGACAGGGGGCGCAGATACGCAGTATTTT
TRBD2	TRBV12-5	TRBJ2-1	many	CASGRTRESGPNEQFF	TGTGCTAGTGGTCGAACGCGGGAGAGTGGTCCCAATGAGCAGTTCTTC
TRBD1	TRBV29-1	TRBJ1-1	many	CSGTGEYTEAFF	TGCAGCGGTACAGGGGAATACACTGAAGCTTTCTTT
TRBD2	TRBV28	TRBJ2-7	-	CASTTSGLAGVYEQYF	TGTGCCAGCACTACTTCGGGACTAGCGGGAGTTTACGAGCAGTACTTC
-	TRBV7-8	TRBJ1-6	-	CTSSFKRVVQNSPLHF	TGTACCAGCAGTTTCAAGAGGGTTGTACAGAATTCGCCCCTCCACTTT
-	TRBV5-4	TRBJ2-7	few	CASSLETVSSYEQYF	TGTGCCAGCAGCCTAGAGACGGTTAGCTCCTACGAGCAGTACTTC
-	TRBV5-8	TRBJ1-5	many	CASSLWGARNQPQHF	TGTGCCAGCAGCTTGTGGGGGGCGCGCAATCAGCCCCAGCATTTT
-	TRBV6-6	TRBJ1-2	many	CASRTDGNYGYTF	TGTGCCAGCAGAACGGACGGAAACTATGGCTACACCTTC
-	TRBV12-3/TRBV12-4	TRBJ2-3	many	CASRLQNVRDTQYF	TGTGCCAGCAGGCTTCAGAACGTCCGTGATACGCAGTATTTT
TRBD2	TRBV5-6	TRBJ2-7	many	CASSSWGGAAPYEQYF	TGTGCCAGCAGCTCTTGGGGGGGTGCGGCACCCTACGAGCAGTACTTC
-	TRBV12-3/TRBV12-4	TRBJ2-5	-	CASGLASQETQYF	TGTGCCAGCGGACTCGCGTCCCAAGAGACCCAGTACTTC